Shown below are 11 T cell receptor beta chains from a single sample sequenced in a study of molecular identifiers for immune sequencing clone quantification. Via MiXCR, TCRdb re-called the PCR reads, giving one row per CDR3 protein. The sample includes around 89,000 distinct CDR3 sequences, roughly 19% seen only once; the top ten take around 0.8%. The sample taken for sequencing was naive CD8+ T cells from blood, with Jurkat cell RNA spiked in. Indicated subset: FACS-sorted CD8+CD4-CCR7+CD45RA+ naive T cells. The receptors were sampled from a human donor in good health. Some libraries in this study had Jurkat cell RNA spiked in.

The CDR3, as DNA: TGTGCCAGCAGCTGGGGACTAGCGGGGGGCACAGATACGCAGTATTTT. The encoded protein is CASSWGLAGGTDTQYF. The J gene is TRBJ2-3, the V gene TRBV7-3; 14 nucleotides line up with TRBD2. CDR1 and CDR2 from the germline V gene are SGHTA and FQGTGA. The junction had 1 base not matched to a gene; V was cut back by 4 bases and J by 1 base. This CDR3 comprises 16 residues.

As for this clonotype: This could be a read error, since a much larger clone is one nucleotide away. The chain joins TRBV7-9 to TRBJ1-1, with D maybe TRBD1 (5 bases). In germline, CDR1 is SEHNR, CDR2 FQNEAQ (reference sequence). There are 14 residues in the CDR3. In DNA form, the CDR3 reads TGTACCAGCAGCTTAGGGATGGGGCTCGAGGAAGCTTTCTTT. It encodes CTSSLGMGLEEAFF.

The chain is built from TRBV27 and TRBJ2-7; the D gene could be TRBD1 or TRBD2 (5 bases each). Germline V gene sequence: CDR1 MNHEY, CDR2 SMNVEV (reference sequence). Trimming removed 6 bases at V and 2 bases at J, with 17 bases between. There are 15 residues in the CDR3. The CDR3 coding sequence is TGTGCCAGCAGCTACGGGGCAGCTGGGGCCTACGAGCAGTACTTC. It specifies CASSYGAAGAYEQYF.

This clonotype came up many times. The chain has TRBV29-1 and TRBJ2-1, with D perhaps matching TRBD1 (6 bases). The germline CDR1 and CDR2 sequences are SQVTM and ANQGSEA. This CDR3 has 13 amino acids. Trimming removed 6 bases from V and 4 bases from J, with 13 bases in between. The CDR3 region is CSVHHRDYNEQFF. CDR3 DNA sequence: TGCAGCGTCCACCACAGGGATTACAATGAGCAGTTCTTC.

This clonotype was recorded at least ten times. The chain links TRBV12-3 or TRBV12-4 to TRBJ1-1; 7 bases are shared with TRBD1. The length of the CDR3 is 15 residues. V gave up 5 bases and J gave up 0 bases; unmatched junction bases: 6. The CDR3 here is CASSTRDSLNTEAFF. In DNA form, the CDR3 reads TGTGCCAGCAGTACTCGGGACAGCTTGAACACTGAAGCTTTCTTT.

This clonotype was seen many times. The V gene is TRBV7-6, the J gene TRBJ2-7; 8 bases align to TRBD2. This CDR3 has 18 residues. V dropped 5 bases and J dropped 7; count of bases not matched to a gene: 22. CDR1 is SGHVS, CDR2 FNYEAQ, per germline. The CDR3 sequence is CASSPRPSGGIGGSEQYF. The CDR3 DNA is TGTGCCAGCAGCCCAAGGCCGAGCGGGGGCATCGGAGGGAGTGAGCAGTACTTC. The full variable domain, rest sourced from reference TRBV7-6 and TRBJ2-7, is GAGVSQSPRYKVTKRGQDVALRCDPISGHVSLYWYRQALGQGPEFLTYFNYEAQQDKSGLPNDRFSAERPEGSISTLTIQRTEQRDSAMYRCASSPRPSGGIGGSEQYFGPGTRLTVT.

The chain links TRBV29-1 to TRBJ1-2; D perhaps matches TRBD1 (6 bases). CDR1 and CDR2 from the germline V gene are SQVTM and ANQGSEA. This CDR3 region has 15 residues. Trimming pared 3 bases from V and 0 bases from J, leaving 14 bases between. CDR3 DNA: TGCAGCGTTGACTGGGGGACAATGGCTAACTATGGCTACACCTTC. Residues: CSVDWGTMANYGYTF.

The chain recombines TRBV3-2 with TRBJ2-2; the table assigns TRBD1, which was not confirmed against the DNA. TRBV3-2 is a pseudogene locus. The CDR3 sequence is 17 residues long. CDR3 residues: CASSQEPGHSNTGELFF. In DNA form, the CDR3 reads TGTGCCAGCAGCCAAGAACCGGGACATTCGAACACCGGGGAGCTGTTTTTT.

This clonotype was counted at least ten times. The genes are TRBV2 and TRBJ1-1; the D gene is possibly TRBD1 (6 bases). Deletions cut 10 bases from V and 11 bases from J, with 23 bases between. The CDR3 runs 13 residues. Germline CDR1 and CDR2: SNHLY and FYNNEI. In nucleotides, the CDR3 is TGTGCCACCAACCCACAGGGAAAAGGCGAGGCTTTCTTT. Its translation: CATNPQGKGEAFF.

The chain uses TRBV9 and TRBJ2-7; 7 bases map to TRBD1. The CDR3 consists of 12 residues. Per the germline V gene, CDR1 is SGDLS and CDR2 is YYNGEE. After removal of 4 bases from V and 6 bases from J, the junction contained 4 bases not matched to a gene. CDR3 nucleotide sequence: TGTGCCAGCAGCCCCAACAGGGGCGAGCAGTACTTC. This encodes CASSPNRGEQYF.

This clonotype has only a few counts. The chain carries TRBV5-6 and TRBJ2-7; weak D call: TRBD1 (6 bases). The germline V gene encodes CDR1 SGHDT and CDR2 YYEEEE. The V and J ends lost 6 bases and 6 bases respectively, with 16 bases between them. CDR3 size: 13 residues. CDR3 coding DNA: TGTGCCAGCAACCAAGGGGGTTTCGGCGAGCAGTACTTC. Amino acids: CASNQGGFGEQYF.